Each of the 7 T cell receptor beta chains below was sequenced from the same sample in a study of radiation and T cells in renal cell carcinoma (dated by TCRdb to the early 2020s). This specimen's time point label, per the study, means: blood 2 weeks post-SBRT. The sample's treatment or condition label, decoded: 15 Gy SBRT to primary tumor, nephrectomy 4 weeks later. Libraries were prepared through the immunoSEQ multiplex PCR assay. This is the immuneACCESS table as TCRdb keeps it, with only in-frame sequences that have V and J called. A part of the clones is gone; compared with another copy, unresolved V genes explain less than half, and the rest is unexplained. The sample records about 130,000 clones, roughly four fifths of which are singletons. The ten largest clones take up 5.8% of the sample. The input for sequencing was blood, taken from a patient whose treatment included radiotherapy and nephrectomy. All receptors come from a man aged 50 or older with renal cell carcinoma.

This clone was found once. The chain links TRBV7-9 to TRBJ1-5; TRBD1 might be the D (5 bases). The CDR3 covers 13 residues. CDR1 SEHNR and CDR2 FQNEAQ come from the germline V gene (reference sequence). V was shortened by 5 bases and J by 6 bases, with 11 bases between the two germline ends. The CDR3 coding sequence is TGTGCCAGCAGCCTTCCAGGGAGTCAGCCCCAGCATTTT. This encodes CASSLPGSQPQHF. Looking up the rest from reference TRBV7-9 and TRBJ1-5 gives the full variable domain: DTGVSQNPRHKITKRGQNVTFRCDPISEHNRLYWYRQTLGQGPEFLTYFQNEAQLEKSRLLSDRFSAERPKGSFSTLEIQRTEQGDSAMYLCASSLPGSQPQHFGDGTRLSIL.

This clone was seen only a few times. This chain links TRBV5-6 with TRBJ1-1, with no clear D. Per the germline V gene, CDR1 is SGHDT and CDR2 is YYEEEE. This CDR3 is 13 amino acids long. The ends were cut back, 6 bases at V and 0 bases at J, with 9 bases in the middle. The CDR3 nucleotides read TGTGCCAGCACTAAGACTCTGAACACTGAAGCTTTCTTT. It specifies CASTKTLNTEAFF.

The V call is TRBV6-4, the J call TRBJ2-7; 9 bases align to TRBD1. The CDR3 consists of 15 residues. CDR1 is MRHNA and CDR2 is SNTAGT in the germline V gene. Germline trimming cut 5 bases from V and 2 bases from J; bases unmatched to any gene: 7. CDR3: CASSPTGGLPYEQYF. CDR3 DNA sequence: TGTGCCAGCAGTCCAACAGGGGGCTTGCCCTACGAGCAGTACTTC.

At least ten counts were recorded for this clone. The V gene is TRBV7-9, the J gene TRBJ1-5; perhaps TRBD1 as D (5 bases). The CDR3 runs 13 residues. Trimming removed 1 base at V and 9 bases at J, with 10 bases between. Germline V lookup: CDR1 SEHNR, CDR2 FQNEAQ (reference sequence). As DNA, the CDR3 is TGTGCCAGCAGCTTAGAGGGAGGGACGCCCCAGCATTTT. This encodes CASSLEGGTPQHF.

The genes are TRBV9 and TRBJ1-2; D gene uncertain. Germline V gives CDR1 SGDLS, CDR2 YYNGEE. Trimming took 7 bases from V and 1 from J, leaving 8 bases between them. CDR3 length: 12 residues. In DNA, the CDR3 is TGTGCCAGCTCGGACGGTAACTATGGCTACACCTTC. It yields the protein CASSDGNYGYTF.

The chain is built from TRBV28 and TRBJ1-5; D is unclear. The CDR3 spans 15 residues. V lost 6 bases and J lost 1, with 13 bases in between. Germline V gives CDR1 MDHEN, CDR2 SYDVKM. CDR3 amino acids: CASRNSPASNQPQHF. CDR3 DNA: TGTGCCAGCAGAAACAGTCCGGCCAGCAATCAGCCCCAGCATTTT.

A word on this clone: At one of its ends the junction is not consistent with the germline gene, which may arise from a read error. This chain joins TRBV6-5 and TRBJ1-1, with unresolved D. The germline V gene encodes CDR1 MNHEY and CDR2 SVGAGI. The CDR3 has 13 amino acids. CDR3 amino acids: CAISESRETEAFF. CDR3 in DNA: TGTGCCATCAGTGAGTCACGGGAAACTGAAGCTTTCTTT.